The sample holds many counts of the clone carrying this T cell receptor (beta chain). Its antigen is as yet unknown. The CDR3 is made up of 16 amino acids. Trimming removed 4 bases from V and 1 base from J; junction bases left unmatched: 9. Germline V gene lookup returns CDR1 DFQATT and CDR2 SNEGSKA (reference sequence). The time point was: technical triplicate 1. This sample is part of a study of neurological immune-mediated disorders. Whole-study results and caveats: There were no CDR3 amino acid sequences shared by expanded clones across subjects, a result suggesting private repertoires in all groups.

The authors made cDNA by 5'RACE with 10-nucleotide random UMIs. From 15-18 subjects, each sequencing run yielded over 160 million TCR-beta sequences. TCRdb recomputed calls from the 5' RACE reads with MiXCR, one row per CDR3 protein. The sample consists of fewer than 50,000 distinct CDR3 sequences, 8.5% to 14% of them appearing once. Sequencing input: PBMCs. The clonotype was recovered from a man aged 60-69 years with HTLV-1-associated myelopathy (HAM/TSP). The J gene is TRBJ2-2, the V gene TRBV20-1; 7 bases are shared with TRBD2. The CDR3 DNA reads TGCAGTGCTACAAAGAGGGGCGGGGGGAACACCGGGGAGCTGTTTTTT. Amino acid sequence: CSATKRGGGNTGELFF.